This T cell receptor beta chain was sequenced during a study of low-dose radiotherapy and immunotherapy resistance in tumors. Study-wide context: Cohort 1 patients were irradiated with 0.5 Gy fractions every 2 weeks to 6.5 Gy total. At a dose of 200 mg/m2, intravenous cyclophosphamide was given every two weeks, one day before radiation and immunotherapy.

V dropped 0 bases and J dropped 0 bases, with 11 bases sitting between them. The CDR3 runs 17 residues. In germline, CDR1 is MNHEY, CDR2 SVGAGI. TRAV and TRBV primers primed cDNA for both TCRalpha and TCRbeta. The TCRs were subjected to amplification over roughly 20 PCR cycles employing a constant-region primer in conjunction with a V-primer adapter. mRNA, after isolation, was amplified by in vitro transcription. MiXCR, applied by TCRdb to the reads, yields one record per CDR3 protein. This sample has about 39,000 distinct CDR3 sequences, with less than 25% found just once. Specified time point: after trial treatment. The treatment denotes: LDRT plus nivolumab, ipilimumab, low-dose cyclophosphamide and aspirin (RACIN trial). At least ten counts were recorded for this clonotype.

This sequence was found in a female donor with ovarian cancer. The chain is built from TRBV6-5 and TRBJ1-4, with D possibly TRBD1 on 6 matching bases. The sample consisted of PBMCs, taken after low-dose radiotherapy plus immunotherapy. The CDR3 DNA sequence: TGTGCCAGCAGTTACTCGGGACACGACGCAACTAATGAAAAACTGTTTTTT. Protein product: CASSYSGHDATNEKLFF.